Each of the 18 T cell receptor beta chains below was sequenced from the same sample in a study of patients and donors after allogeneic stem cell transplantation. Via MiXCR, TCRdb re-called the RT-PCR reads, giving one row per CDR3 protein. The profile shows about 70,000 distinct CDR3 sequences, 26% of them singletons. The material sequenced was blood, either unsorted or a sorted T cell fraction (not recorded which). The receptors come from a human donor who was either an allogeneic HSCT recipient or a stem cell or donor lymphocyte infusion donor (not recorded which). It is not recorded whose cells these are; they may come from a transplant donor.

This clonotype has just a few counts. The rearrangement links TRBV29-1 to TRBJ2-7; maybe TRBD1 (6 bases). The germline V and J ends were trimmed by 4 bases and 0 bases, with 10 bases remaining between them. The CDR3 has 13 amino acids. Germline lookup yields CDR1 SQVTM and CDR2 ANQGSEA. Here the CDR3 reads CSVGDTSSYEQYF. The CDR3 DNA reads TGCAGCGTTGGGGACACGAGCTCCTACGAGCAGTACTTC.

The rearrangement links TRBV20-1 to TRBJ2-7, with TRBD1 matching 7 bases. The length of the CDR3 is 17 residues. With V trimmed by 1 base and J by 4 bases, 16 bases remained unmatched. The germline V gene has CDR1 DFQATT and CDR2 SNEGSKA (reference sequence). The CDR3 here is CSARGFGPGQKTYEQYF. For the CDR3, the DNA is TGCAGTGCTAGAGGTTTCGGCCCGGGACAGAAAACTTACGAGCAGTACTTC.

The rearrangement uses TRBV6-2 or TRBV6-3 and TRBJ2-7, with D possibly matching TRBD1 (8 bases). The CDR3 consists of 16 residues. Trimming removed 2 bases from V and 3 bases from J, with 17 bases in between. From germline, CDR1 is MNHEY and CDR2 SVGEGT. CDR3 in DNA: TGTGCCAGCAGTTACCCCCTGGACAGGGAGGGCTACGAGCAGTACTTC. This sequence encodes CASSYPLDREGYEQYF.

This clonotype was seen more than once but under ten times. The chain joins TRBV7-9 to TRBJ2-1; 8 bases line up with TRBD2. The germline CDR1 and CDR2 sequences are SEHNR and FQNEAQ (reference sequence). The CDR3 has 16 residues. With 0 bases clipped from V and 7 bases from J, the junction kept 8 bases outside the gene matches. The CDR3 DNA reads TGTGCCAGCAGCTTAGCGCGGAGTAGCGGGGTAAATGAGCAGTTCTTC. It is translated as CASSLARSSGVNEQFF.

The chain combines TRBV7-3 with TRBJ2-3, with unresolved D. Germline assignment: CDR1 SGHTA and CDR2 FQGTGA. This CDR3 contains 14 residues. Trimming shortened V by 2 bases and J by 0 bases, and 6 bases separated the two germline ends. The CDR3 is CASSLGLSTDTQYF. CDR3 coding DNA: TGTGCCAGCAGCTTAGGGTTGAGCACAGATACGCAGTATTTT.

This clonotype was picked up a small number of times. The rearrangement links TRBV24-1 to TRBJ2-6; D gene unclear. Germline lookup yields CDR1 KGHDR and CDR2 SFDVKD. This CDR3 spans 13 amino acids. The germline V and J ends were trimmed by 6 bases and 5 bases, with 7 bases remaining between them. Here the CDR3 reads CATSPSWANVLTF. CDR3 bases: TGTGCCACCAGTCCTTCATGGGCCAACGTCCTGACTTTC.

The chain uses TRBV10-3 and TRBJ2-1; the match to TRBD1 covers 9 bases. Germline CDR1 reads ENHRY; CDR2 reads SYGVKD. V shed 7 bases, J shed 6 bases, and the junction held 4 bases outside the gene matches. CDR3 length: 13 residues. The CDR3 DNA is TGTGCCATCACCCGGACAGGGGTCAATGAGCAGTTCTTC. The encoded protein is CAITRTGVNEQFF.

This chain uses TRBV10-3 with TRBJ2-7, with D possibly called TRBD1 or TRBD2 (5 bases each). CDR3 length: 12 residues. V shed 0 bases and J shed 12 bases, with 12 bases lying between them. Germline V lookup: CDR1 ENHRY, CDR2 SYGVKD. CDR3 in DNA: TGTGCCATCAGTGAGTCGGGGACCTTTGGGTACTTC. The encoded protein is CAISESGTFGYF.

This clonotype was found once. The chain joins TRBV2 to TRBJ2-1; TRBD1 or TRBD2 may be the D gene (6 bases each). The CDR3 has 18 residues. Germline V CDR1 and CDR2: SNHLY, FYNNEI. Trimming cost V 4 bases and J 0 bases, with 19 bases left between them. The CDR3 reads CASSGFRKGGFSYNEQFF. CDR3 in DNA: TGTGCCAGCAGTGGATTCAGAAAGGGGGGCTTCTCCTACAATGAGCAGTTCTTC.

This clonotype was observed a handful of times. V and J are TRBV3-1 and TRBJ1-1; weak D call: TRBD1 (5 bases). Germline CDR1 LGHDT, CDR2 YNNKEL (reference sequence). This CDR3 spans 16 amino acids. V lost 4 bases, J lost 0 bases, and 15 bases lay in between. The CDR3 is CASSPQRQKMNTEAFF. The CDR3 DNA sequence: TGTGCCAGCAGCCCGCAGAGACAGAAGATGAACACTGAAGCTTTCTTT. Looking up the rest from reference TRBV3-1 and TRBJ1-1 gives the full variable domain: DTAVSQTPKYLVTQMGNDKSIKCEQNLGHDTMYWYKQDSKKFLKIMFSYNNKELIINETVPNRFSPKSPDKAHLNLHINSLELGDSAVYFCASSPQRQKMNTEAFFGQGTRLTVV.

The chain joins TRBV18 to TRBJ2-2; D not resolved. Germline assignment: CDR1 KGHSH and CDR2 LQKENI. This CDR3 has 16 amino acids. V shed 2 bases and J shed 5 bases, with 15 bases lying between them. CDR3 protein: CASSPAVAAKTGELFF. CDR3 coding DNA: TGTGCCAGCTCACCAGCGGTAGCAGCCAAGACCGGGGAGCTGTTTTTT.

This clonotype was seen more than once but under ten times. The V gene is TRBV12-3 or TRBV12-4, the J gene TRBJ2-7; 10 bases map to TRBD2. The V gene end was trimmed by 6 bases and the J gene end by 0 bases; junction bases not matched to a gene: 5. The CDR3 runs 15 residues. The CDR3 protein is CASRRSGGASYEQYF. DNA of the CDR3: TGTGCCAGCAGAAGAAGCGGGGGGGCCTCCTACGAGCAGTACTTC.

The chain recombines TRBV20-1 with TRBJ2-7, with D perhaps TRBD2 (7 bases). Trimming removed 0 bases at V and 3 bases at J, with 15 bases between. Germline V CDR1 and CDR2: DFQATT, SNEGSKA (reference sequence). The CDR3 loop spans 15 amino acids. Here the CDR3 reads CSAREGASGFYEQYF. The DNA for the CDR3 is TGCAGTGCTAGAGAGGGGGCTAGCGGCTTCTACGAGCAGTACTTC.

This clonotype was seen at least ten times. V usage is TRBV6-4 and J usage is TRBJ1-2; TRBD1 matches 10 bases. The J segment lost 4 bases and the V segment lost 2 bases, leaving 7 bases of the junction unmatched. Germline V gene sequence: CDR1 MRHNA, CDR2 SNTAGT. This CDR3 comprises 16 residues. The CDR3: CASSDTTGGRGYGYTF. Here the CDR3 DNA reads TGTGCCAGCAGTGACACGACAGGGGGCCGTGGCTATGGCTACACCTTC.

The CDR3 loop is CASSEKPGRNIQYF. The CDR3 DNA sequence: TGTGCCAGCAGTGAGAAACCAGGTCGAAACATTCAGTACTTC. This chain joins TRBV6-4 and TRBJ2-4; the D is unclear. The V gene's germline CDR1 is MRHNA and CDR2 SNTAGT. The ends were cut back, 3 bases at V and 6 bases at J, with 12 bases in the middle. The CDR3 has 14 residues.

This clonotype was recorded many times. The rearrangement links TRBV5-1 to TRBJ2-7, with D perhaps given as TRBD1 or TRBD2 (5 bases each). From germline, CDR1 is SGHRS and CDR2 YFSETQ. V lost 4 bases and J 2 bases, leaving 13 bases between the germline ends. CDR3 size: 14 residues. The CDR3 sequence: CASSPGAPTYEQYF. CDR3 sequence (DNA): TGCGCCAGCAGCCCCGGGGCTCCTACCTACGAGCAGTACTTC.

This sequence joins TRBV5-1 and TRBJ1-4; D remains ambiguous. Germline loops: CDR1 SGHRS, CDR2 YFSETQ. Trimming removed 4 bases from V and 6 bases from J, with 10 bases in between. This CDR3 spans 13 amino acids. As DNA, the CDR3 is TGCGCCAGCAGCCGGGGTCGGGATGAAAAACTGTTTTTT. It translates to CASSRGRDEKLFF.

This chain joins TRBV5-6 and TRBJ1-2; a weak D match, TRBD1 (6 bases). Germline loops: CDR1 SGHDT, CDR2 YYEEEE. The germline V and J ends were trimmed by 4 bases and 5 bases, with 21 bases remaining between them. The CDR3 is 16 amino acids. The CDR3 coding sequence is TGTGCCAGCAGCCCCACCGGGACACCTTTGGCTTATGGCTACACCTTC. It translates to CASSPTGTPLAYGYTF.